A single sample is the source of the 10 T cell receptor beta chains below, sequenced in a study of blood T cell repertoires in COVID-19. Data came from immunoSEQ multiplex PCR; TCRdb stores just in-frame clones and leaves some out. The sample has about 190,000 clones, about 88% seen once. Sequencing input: peripheral blood. Receptors were obtained from a woman between 40 and 50 years old who had recovered from COVID-19.

The rearrangement uses TRBV6-8 and TRBJ1-5; D might be TRBD1 (5 bases). The V gene's germline CDR1 is MNHGY and CDR2 SAAAGT. Trimming took 6 bases from V and 4 from J, leaving 22 bases between them. The CDR3 loop spans 17 amino acids. The CDR3 nucleotides read TGTGCCAGCAGAACCCCGGGGGGTCTTTCTCAAAATCAGCCCCAGCATTTT. Its translation: CASRTPGGLSQNQPQHF.

V gene TRBV14 combines with J gene TRBJ2-3, with TRBD1 matching over 12 bases. Per germline, CDR1 SGHDN and CDR2 FVKESK. V was pared by 4 bases and J by 1 base, with 9 bases of the junction left unmatched. CDR3 length: 18 residues. Written as DNA, the CDR3 is TGTGCCAGCAGCCGAACCGGGACAGGGGGCGCTGGCACAGATACGCAGTATTTT. The encoded protein is CASSRTGTGGAGTDTQYF.

The chain couples TRBV5-4 to TRBJ1-2; TRBD1 might be the D (6 bases). Germline values: CDR1 SGHNT, CDR2 YYREEE (reference sequence). Trimming removed 0 bases at V and 5 bases at J, with 8 bases between. The length of the CDR3 is 13 residues. CDR3 DNA: TGTGCCAGCAGCTTGGACAGGGCGTATGGCTACACCTTC. Amino acid sequence: CASSLDRAYGYTF.

The chain carries TRBV27 and TRBJ2-7; 10 nucleotides line up with TRBD2. Germline V gene sequence: CDR1 MNHEY, CDR2 SMNVEV (reference sequence). There are 15 residues in the CDR3. After removal of 6 bases from V and 4 bases from J, the junction contained 9 bases not matched to a gene. CDR3 sequence: CASRRWASGSYEQYF. The CDR3 bases are TGTGCCAGCAGGAGATGGGCTAGCGGGAGTTACGAGCAGTACTTC.

The rearrangement joins TRBV4-3 to TRBJ1-2; D may be TRBD1 (5 bases). Germline V gene sequence: CDR1 LGHNA, CDR2 YSLEER. The CDR3 is 16 amino acids. V was pared by 0 bases and J by 3 bases, with 14 bases between. CDR3 loop: CASSQDVGRVHYGYTF. The CDR3, as DNA: TGCGCCAGCAGCCAAGATGTTGGCAGGGTGCACTATGGCTACACCTTC.

The chain joins TRBV5-8 to TRBJ1-5; maybe TRBD1 (6 bases). The CDR3 extends over 14 amino acids. V was cut by 4 bases and J by 2 bases, with 10 bases left in between. CDR1 and CDR2 from the germline V gene are SGHTS and YDEGEE. The CDR3 loop reads CASSAGDGNQPQHF. The CDR3 DNA reads as TGTGCCAGCAGCGCAGGGGACGGCAATCAGCCCCAGCATTTT. Together with reference TRBV5-8 and TRBJ1-5, the CDR3 gives the full variable domain: EAGVTQSPTHLIKTRGQQATLRCSPISGHTSVYWYQQALGLGLQFLLWYDEGEERNRGNFPPRFSGRQFPNYSSELNVNALELEDSALYLCASSAGDGNQPQHFGDGTRLSIL.

The rearrangement joins TRBV4-1 to TRBJ1-5; TRBD1 is a possible D gene (6 bases). Trimming shortened V by 0 bases and J by 1 base, and 13 bases separated the two germline ends. The CDR3 is 17 amino acids. Germline CDR1 MGHRA, CDR2 YSYEKL. The CDR3 sequence: CASSQDPTGLSNQPQHF. The CDR3 bases are TGCGCCAGCAGCCAAGATCCTACAGGGTTGAGCAATCAGCCCCAGCATTTT.

The chain joins TRBV29-1 to TRBJ2-5; 8 nucleotides align to TRBD2. CDR1 is SQVTM and CDR2 is ANQGSEA in the germline V gene. V lost 4 bases to trimming and J lost 2 bases; unmatched junction nucleotides: 6. The CDR3 is 14 residues long. DNA for the CDR3: TGCAGCGTTGTTCGGAGCGGGAGTCAAGAGACCCAGTACTTC. The encoded protein is CSVVRSGSQETQYF.

V gene TRBV6-5 combines with J gene TRBJ1-1; D gene unclear. V lost 0 bases and J 7 bases, leaving 9 bases between the germline ends. The length of the CDR3 is 13 residues. Germline assignment: CDR1 MNHEY and CDR2 SVGAGI. The CDR3 region has the DNA TGTGCCAGCAGTTACTCTCCCGCACTTGAAGCTTTCTTT. Amino acids: CASSYSPALEAFF.

This rearrangement joins TRBV28 to TRBJ1-2; 9 bases fit TRBD1. CDR3 length equals 14 residues. V shed 6 bases, J shed 4 bases, and the junction held 6 bases outside the gene matches. Germline loops: CDR1 MDHEN, CDR2 SYDVKM. The CDR3 sequence is CASSRNRGLYGYTF. The CDR3 DNA reads TGTGCCAGCAGCCGGAACAGGGGGCTCTATGGCTACACCTTC.